The TCR beta chain described here comes from a study of persistence of HIV-infected CD4 T cells. Overall study findings and caveats: TCRbeta richness was lower in CMV- and Gag-responding cells than in anti-CD3/anti-CD28-responding cells.

The libraries were made with immunoSEQ version 4 in survey mode. TCRdb's table, derived via immunoSEQ multiplex PCR, lists solely in-frame clones and lacks some. The table lists 40,000 to 55,000 clones, about 87% of them singletons. Anti-CD3/anti-CD28 beads served as a nonspecific positive control stimulus. Sorting selected CD4+ T cells upregulating both CD40 ligand and CD69. These HIV-1-infected adults initiated suppressive ART in chronic infection. Notes on this clone: Its specificity is unknown.

Germline assignment: CDR1 WSHSY and CDR2 SAAADI. The CDR3 covers 13 residues. V was clipped by 6 bases and J by 6 bases, with 11 bases between them. The material was CD4+ T cells sorted from PBMCs after 18-hour stimulation, obtained from a patient who received antiretroviral therapy. The chain has TRBV10-2 and TRBJ2-2; TRBD2 might be the D (5 bases). This clonotype was sampled from an adult woman with HIV who was CMV-seropositive. Written as DNA, the CDR3 is TGCGCCAGCAGAGACCCCGGGGCCGGGGAGCTGTTTTTT. It encodes CASRDPGAGELFF.